The clone carrying this TCR beta chain came up a few times. This record belongs to a study of beta chain features in type 1 diabetes. Sorting gave populations that all exceeded 95% purity. TCRB transcripts that were expressed got sequenced, as all of the isolated RNA had been reverse transcribed. Sequencing was performed with immunoSEQ multiplex PCR; in TCRdb, only in-frame clones are kept and a portion is missing. This sample has about 140,000 clones, with about 10% found just once. Sample: naive CD4+ T cells from blood. This TCR was recovered from a man aged 18 to 30 in good health.

CDR3 amino acids: CASSAQAPGGGETQYF. CDR3 coding DNA: TGTGCCAGCAGCGCGCAAGCCCCGGGGGGCGGGGAGACCCAGTACTTC. The chain is built from TRBV7-2 and TRBJ2-5; D is possibly TRBD2 (7 bases). Germline V gene data show CDR1 as SGHTA and CDR2 as FQGNSA. The CDR3 is made up of 16 amino acids. V was cut by 5 bases and J by 5 bases, with 21 bases left in between. The whole variable domain, filled in from reference TRBV7-2 and TRBJ2-5, reads GAGVSQSPSNKVTEKGKDVELRCDPISGHTALYWYRQSLGQGLEFLIYFQGNSAPDKSGLPSDRFSAERTGGSVSTLTIQRTQQEDSAVYLCASSAQAPGGGETQYFGPGTRLLVL.